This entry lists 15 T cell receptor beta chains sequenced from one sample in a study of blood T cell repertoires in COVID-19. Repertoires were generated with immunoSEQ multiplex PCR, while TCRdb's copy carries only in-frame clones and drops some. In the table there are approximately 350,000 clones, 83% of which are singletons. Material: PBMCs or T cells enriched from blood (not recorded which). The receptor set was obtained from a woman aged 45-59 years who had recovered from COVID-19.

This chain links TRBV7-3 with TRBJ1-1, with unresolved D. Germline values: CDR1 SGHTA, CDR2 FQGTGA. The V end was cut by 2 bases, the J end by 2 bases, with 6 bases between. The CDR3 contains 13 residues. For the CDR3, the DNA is TGTGCCAGCAGCTTAGGCATAAACACTGAAGCTTTCTTT. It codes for CASSLGINTEAFF.

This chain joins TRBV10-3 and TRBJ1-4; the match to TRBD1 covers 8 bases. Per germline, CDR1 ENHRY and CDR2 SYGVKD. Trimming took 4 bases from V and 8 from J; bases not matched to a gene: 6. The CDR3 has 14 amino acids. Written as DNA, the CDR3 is TGTGCCATCAGTGGAACAGGGGGACTAGAAAAACTGTTTTTT. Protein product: CAISGTGGLEKLFF.

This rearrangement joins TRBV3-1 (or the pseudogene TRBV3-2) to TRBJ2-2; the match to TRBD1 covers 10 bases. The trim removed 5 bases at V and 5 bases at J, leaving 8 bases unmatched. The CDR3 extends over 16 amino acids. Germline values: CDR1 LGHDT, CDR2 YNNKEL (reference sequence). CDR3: CASSNRQGARTGELFF. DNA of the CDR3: TGTGCCAGCAGCAATCGACAGGGGGCGAGGACCGGGGAGCTGTTTTTT.

The CDR3 DNA is TGTGCCACAAGTAGCCCAGCTCGTGGAGGCTGGACCCCCGGGGAGCTGTTTTTT. Protein sequence: CATSSPARGGWTPGELFF. This chain links TRBV19 with TRBJ2-2; the D gene is possibly TRBD2 (5 bases). V was clipped by 10 bases and J by 6 bases, with 30 bases between them. Germline V gene sequence: CDR1 LNHDA, CDR2 SQIVND (reference sequence). There are 18 residues in the CDR3.

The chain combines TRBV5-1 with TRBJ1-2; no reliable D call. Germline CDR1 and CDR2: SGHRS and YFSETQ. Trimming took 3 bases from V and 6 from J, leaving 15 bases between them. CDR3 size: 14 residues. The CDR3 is CASSSRRAGDGYTF. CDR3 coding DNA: TGCGCCAGCAGCTCCAGACGGGCGGGCGATGGCTACACCTTC.

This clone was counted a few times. DNA for the CDR3: TGTGCCAGTAGCCAGGGGATCAATCAGCCCCAGCATTTT. This gives the protein CASSQGINQPQHF. This chain connects TRBV19 to TRBJ1-5; D might be TRBD1 (6 bases). Germline V gene lookup returns CDR1 LNHDA and CDR2 SQIVND (reference sequence). The CDR3 contains 13 residues. V was shortened by 6 bases and J by 3 bases, with 9 bases between the two germline ends.

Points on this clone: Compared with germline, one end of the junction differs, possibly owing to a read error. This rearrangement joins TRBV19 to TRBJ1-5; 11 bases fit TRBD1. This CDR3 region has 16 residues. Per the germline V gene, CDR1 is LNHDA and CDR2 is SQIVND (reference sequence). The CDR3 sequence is CASRIGQGAEAQPQHF. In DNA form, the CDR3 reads TGTGCCAGTAGGATAGGACAGGGGGCGGAGGCTCAGCCCCAGCATTTT.

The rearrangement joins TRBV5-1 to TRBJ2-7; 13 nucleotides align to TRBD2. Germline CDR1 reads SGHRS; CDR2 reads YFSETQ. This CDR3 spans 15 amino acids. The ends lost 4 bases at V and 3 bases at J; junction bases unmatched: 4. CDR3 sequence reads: CASSPGTSGIYEQYF. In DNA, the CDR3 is TGCGCCAGCAGCCCCGGGACTAGCGGGATCTACGAGCAGTACTTC.

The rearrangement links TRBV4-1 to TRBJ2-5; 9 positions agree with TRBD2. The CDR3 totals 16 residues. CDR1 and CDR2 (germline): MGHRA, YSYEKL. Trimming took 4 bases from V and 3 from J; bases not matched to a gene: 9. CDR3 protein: CASSLYGPSGKETQYF. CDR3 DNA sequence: TGCGCCAGCAGCCTCTACGGGCCTAGCGGGAAAGAGACCCAGTACTTC.

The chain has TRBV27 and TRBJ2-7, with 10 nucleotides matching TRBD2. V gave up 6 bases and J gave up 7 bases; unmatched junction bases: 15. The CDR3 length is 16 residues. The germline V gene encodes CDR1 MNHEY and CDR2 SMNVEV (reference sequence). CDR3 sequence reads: CASRRSGGASVREQYF. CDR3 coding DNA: TGTGCCAGCAGAAGAAGCGGGGGGGCATCAGTGAGGGAGCAGTACTTC.

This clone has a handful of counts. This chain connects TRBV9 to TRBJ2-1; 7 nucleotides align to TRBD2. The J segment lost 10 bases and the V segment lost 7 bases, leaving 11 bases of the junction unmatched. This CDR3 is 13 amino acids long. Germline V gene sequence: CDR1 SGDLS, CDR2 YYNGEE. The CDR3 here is CASDGGSLSEQFF. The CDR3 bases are TGTGCCAGCGACGGCGGGAGCCTAAGCGAGCAGTTCTTC. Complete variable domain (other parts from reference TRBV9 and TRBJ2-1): DSGVTQTPKHLITATGQRVTLRCSPRSGDLSVYWYQQSLDQGLQFLIQYYNGEERAKGNILERFSAQQFPDLHSELNLSSLELGDSALYFCASDGGSLSEQFFGPGTRLTVL.

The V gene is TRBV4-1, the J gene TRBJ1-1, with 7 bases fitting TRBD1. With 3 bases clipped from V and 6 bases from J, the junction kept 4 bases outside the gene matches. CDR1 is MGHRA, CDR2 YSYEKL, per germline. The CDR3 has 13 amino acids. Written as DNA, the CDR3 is TGCGCCAGCAGCCAGGGGACAGACGCTGAAGCTTTCTTT. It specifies CASSQGTDAEAFF.

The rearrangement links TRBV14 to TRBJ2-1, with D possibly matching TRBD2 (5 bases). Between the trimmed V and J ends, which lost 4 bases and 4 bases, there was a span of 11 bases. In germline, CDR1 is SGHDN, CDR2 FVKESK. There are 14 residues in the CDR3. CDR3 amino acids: CASSPGNSYNEQFF. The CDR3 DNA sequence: TGTGCCAGCAGCCCCGGGAACTCATACAATGAGCAGTTCTTC.

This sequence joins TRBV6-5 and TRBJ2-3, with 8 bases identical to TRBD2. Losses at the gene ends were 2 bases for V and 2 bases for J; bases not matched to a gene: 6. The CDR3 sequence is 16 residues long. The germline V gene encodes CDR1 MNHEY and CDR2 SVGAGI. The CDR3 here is CASSYRGSGATDTQYF. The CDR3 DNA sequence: TGTGCCAGCAGTTACCGGGGTAGCGGGGCCACAGATACGCAGTATTTT.

The CDR3 loop is CASSTQGQETQYF. The CDR3 nucleotides are TGCGCCAGCAGCACCCAGGGGCAAGAGACCCAGTACTTC. The chain links TRBV5-1 to TRBJ2-5; TRBD1 is a possible D gene (6 bases). Germline-derived CDR1 and CDR2 are SGHRS and YFSETQ. Trimming stripped 4 bases from V and 2 bases from J, with 9 bases between. The CDR3 is made up of 13 amino acids.